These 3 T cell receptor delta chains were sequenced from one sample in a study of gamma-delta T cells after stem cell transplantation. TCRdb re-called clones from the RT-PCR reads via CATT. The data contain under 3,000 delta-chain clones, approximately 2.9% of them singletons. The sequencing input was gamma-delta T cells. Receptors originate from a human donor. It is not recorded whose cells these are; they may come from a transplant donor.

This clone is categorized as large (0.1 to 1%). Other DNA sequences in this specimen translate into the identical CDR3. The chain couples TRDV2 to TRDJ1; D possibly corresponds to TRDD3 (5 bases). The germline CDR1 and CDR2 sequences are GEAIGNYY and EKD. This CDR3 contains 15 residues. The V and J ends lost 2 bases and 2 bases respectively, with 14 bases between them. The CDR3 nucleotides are TGTGCCTGTGACAGTATCTCCACTGGTACCGATAAACTCATCTTT. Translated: CACDSISTGTDKLIF.

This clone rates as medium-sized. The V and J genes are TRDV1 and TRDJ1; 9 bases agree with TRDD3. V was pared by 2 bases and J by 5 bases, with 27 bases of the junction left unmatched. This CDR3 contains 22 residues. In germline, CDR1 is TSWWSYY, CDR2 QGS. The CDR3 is CALGERYLPSLGGGYSFDKLIF. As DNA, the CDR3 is TGTGCTCTTGGGGAAAGGTACCTTCCTTCCCTTGGTGGGGGATATTCCTTTGATAAACTCATCTTT.

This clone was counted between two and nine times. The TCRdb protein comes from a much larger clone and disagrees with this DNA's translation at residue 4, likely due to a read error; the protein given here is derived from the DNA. This CDR3 is CACGSISTGTDKLIF. The DNA for the CDR3 is TGTGCCTGTGGCAGTATCTCCACTGGTACCGATAAACTCATCTTT. The genes are TRDV2 and TRDJ1, with D possibly TRDD3 on 5 matching bases. V was trimmed by 5 bases and J by 2 bases, leaving 17 bases between them. The CDR3 covers 15 residues. Germline loops: CDR1 GEAIGNYY, CDR2 EKD.